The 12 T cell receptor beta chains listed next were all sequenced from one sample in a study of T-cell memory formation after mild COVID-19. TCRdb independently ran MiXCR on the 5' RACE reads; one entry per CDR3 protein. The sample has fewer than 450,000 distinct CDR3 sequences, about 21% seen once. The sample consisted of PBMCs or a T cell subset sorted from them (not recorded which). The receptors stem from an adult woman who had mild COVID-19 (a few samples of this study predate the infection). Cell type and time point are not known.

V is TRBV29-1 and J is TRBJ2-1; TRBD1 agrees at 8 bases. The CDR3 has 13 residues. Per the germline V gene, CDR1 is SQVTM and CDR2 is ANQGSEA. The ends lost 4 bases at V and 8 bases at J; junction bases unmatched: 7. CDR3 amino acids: CSVATGVRDEQFF. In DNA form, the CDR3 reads TGCAGCGTTGCGACAGGGGTTAGAGATGAGCAGTTCTTC.

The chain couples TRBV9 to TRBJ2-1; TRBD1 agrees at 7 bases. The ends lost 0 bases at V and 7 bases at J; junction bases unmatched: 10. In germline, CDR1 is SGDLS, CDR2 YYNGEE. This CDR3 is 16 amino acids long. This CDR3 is CASSVGAAGGWNEQFF. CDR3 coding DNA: TGTGCCAGCAGCGTAGGAGCGGCAGGGGGATGGAATGAGCAGTTCTTC.

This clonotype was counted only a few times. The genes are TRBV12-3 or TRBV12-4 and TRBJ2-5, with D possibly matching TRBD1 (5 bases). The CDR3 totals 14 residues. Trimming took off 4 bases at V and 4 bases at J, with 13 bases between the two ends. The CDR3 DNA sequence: TGTGCCAGCAGTTACAGTGGTAGGGGAGAGACCCAGTACTTC. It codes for CASSYSGRGETQYF.

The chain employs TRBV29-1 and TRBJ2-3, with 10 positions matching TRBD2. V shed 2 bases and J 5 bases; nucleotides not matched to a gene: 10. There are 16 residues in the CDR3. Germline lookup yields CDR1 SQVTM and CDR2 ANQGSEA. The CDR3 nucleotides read TGCAGCGTTGAATCCGGAGCGGGGGGGTTTTTAGATACGCAGTATTTT. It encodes CSVESGAGGFLDTQYF.

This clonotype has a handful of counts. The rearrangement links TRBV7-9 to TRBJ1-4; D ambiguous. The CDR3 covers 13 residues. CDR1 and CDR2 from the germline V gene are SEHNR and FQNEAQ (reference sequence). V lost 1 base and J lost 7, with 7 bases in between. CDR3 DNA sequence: TGTGCCAGCAGCTTAGGCGGGAGTGAAAAACTGTTTTTT. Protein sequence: CASSLGGSEKLFF.

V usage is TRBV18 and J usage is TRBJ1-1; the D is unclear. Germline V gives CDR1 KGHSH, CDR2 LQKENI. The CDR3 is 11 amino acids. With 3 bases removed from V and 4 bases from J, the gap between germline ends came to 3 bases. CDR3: CASSPVTEAFF. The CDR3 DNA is TGTGCCAGCTCACCGGTCACTGAAGCTTTCTTT.

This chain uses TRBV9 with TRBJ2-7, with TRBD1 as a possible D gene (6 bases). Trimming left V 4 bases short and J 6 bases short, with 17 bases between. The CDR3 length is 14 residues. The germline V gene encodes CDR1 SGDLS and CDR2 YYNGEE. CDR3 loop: CASSLTSGGSEQYF. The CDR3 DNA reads TGTGCCAGCAGCCTAACTAGTGGGGGCTCCGAGCAGTACTTC. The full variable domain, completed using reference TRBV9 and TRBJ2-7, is DSGVTQTPKHLITATGQRVTLRCSPRSGDLSVYWYQQSLDQGLQFLIQYYNGEERAKGNILERFSAQQFPDLHSELNLSSLELGDSALYFCASSLTSGGSEQYFGPGTRLTVT.

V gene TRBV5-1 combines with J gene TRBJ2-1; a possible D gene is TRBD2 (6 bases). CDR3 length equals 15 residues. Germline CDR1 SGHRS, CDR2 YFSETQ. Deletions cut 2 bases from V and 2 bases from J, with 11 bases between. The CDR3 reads CASSFGGSAYNEQFF. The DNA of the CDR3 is TGCGCCAGCAGCTTTGGGGGGTCCGCCTACAATGAGCAGTTCTTC.

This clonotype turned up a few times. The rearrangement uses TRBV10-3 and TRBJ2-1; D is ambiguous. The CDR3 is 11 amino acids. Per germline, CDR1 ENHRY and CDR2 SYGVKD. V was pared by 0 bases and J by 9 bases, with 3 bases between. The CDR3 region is CAISESGEQFF. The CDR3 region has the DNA TGTGCCATCAGTGAGTCGGGTGAGCAGTTCTTC.

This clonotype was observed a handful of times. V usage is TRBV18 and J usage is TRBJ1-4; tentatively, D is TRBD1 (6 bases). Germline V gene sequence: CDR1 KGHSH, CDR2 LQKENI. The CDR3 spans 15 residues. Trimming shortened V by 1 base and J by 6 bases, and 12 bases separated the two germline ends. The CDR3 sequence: CASSPRQGTDEKLFF. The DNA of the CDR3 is TGTGCCAGCTCACCACGGCAGGGGACGGATGAAAAACTGTTTTTT. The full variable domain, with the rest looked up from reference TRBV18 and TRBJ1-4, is NAGVMQNPRHLVRRRGQEARLRCSPMKGHSHVYWYRQLPEEGLKFMVYLQKENIIDESGMPKERFSAEFPKEGPSILRIQQVVRGDSAAYFCASSPRQGTDEKLFFGSGTQLSVL.

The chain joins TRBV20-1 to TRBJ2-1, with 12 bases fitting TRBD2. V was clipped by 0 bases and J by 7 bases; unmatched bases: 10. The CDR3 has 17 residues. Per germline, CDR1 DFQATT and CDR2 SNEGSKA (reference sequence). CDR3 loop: CSARDGRLAGAVNEQFF. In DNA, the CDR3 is TGCAGTGCTAGAGATGGGAGACTAGCGGGAGCGGTGAATGAGCAGTTCTTC.

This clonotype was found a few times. The CDR3 protein is CATSGGADQETQYF. The CDR3 coding sequence is TGTGCCACCAGCGGAGGGGCGGATCAAGAGACCCAGTACTTC. The genes are TRBV15 and TRBJ2-5; D may be TRBD2 (6 bases). V lost 5 bases to trimming and J lost 2 bases, with 12 bases between them. This CDR3 is 14 amino acids long. Germline V gene data show CDR1 as LNHNV and CDR2 as YYDKDF (reference sequence).